This T cell receptor beta chain was captured by sequencing in a study of cytomegalovirus exposure and HLA in healthy donors. Generated by immunoSEQ multiplex PCR, the TCRdb table keeps only in-frame clones and is missing some. The data contain about 110,000 clones, about nine tenths of them singletons. V trimming: 4 bases; J trimming: 1 base; junction bases outside the gene matches: 4. CDR1 is MRHNA, CDR2 SNTAGT, per germline. The CDR3 has 18 amino acids. The specimen was PBMCs. This sequence originates from a woman under 30 in good health and CMV-seronegative. V gene TRBV6-4 combines with J gene TRBJ2-2, with 15 bases that match TRBD2. As DNA, the CDR3 is TGTGCCAGCAGTGCGGGACTAGCGGGGGGCCAGAACACCGGGGAGCTGTTTTTT. Its translation is CASSAGLAGGQNTGELFF.